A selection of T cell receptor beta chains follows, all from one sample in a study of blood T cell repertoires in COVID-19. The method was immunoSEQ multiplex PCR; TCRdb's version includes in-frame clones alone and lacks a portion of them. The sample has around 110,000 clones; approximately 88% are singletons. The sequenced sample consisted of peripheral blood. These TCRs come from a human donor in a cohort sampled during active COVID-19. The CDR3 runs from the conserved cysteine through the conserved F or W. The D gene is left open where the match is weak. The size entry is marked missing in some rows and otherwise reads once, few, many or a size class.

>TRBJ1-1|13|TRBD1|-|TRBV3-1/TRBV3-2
CASRGTGHTEAFF
TGTGCCAGCAGGGGGACAGGGCACACTGAAGCTTTCTTT
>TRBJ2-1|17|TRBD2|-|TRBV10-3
CAISESALAGSYNEQFF
TGTGCCATCAGTGAGTCGGCTCTAGCGGGCTCCTACAATGAGCAGTTCTTC
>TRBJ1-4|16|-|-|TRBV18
CASSQRRGREGEKLFF
TGTGCCAGCTCACAAAGGAGGGGCAGGGAAGGTGAAAAACTGTTTTTT
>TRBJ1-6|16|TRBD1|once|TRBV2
CASSSQTGAGNSPLHF
TGTGCCAGCAGTAGCCAGACAGGGGCTGGTAATTCACCCCTCCACTTT
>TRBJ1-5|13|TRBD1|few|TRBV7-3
CASSRRQGEPQHF
TGTGCCAGCAGCCGACGTCAGGGGGAGCCCCAGCATTTT
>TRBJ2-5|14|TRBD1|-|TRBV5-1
CASTLGTGYETQYF
TGCGCCAGCACCCTCGGGACAGGGTACGAGACCCAGTACTTC
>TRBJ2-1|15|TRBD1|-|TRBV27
CASSLVESRDSRQFF
TGTGCCAGCAGTTTAGTCGAATCCCGGGACAGCCGACAGTTCTTC
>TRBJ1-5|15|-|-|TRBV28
CASSPPGQSNQPQHF
TGTGCCAGCAGCCCCCCTGGACAGAGCAATCAGCCCCAGCATTTT
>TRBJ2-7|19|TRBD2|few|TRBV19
CASSLRPGTSGSFPHEQYF
TGTGCCAGTAGTTTACGCCCCGGGACTAGCGGGAGTTTCCCCCACGAGCAGTACTTC
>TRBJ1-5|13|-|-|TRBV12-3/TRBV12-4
CASRGQGTQPQHF
TGTGCCAGCAGGGGTCAGGGGACTCAGCCCCAGCATTTT
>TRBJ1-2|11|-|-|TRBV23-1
CASSHQVSYTF
TGCGCCAGCAGTCACCAGGTTTCCTACACCTTC
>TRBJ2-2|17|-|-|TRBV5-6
CASSFKDWLVRTGELFF
TGTGCCAGCAGCTTTAAGGATTGGCTAGTAAGAACCGGGGAGCTGTTTTTT
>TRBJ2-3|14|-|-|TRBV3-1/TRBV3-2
CASSQNAGGDTQYF
TGTGCCAGCAGCCAGAACGCCGGGGGAGATACGCAGTATTTT
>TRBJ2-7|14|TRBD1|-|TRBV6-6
CASSRGTGGYEQYF
TGTGCCAGCAGCAGAGGGACAGGGGGGTACGAGCAGTACTTC
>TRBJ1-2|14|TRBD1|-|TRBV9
CASTLWDRTYGYTF
TGTGCCAGTACACTCTGGGACAGAACATATGGCTACACCTTC
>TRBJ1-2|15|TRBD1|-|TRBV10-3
CAISEGGTAIYGYTF
TGTGCCATCAGTGAGGGGGGGACAGCTATCTATGGCTACACCTTC
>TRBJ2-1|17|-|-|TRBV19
CASSKDRGGFSYNEQFF
TGTGCCAGTAGTAAGGACAGAGGGGGTTTCTCCTACAATGAGCAGTTCTTC
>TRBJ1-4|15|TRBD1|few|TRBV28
CASSPSGGLNEKLFF
TGTGCCAGCAGTCCCTCAGGGGGTTTGAATGAAAAACTGTTTTTT
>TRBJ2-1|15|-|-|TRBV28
CASSSWGRGPNEQFF
TGTGCCAGCAGTTCCTGGGGTAGAGGGCCTAATGAGCAGTTCTTC
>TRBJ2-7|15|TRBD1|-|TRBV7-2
CASSSQGQGRYEQYF
TGTGCCAGCAGCTCACAAGGACAGGGGAGGTACGAGCAGTACTTC
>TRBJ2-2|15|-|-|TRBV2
CASSEAFRSTGELFF
TGTGCCAGCAGTGAAGCGTTCAGAAGCACCGGGGAGCTGTTTTTT
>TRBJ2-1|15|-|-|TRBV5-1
CASSLDGSPYNEQFF
TGCGCCAGCAGCTTAGACGGGAGTCCCTACAATGAGCAGTTCTTC
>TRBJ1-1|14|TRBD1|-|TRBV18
CASSPQRGQTEAFF
TGTGCCAGCTCACCACAAAGGGGGCAAACTGAAGCTTTCTTT
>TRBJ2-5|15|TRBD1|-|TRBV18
CASSPPGQVPGAQYF
TGTGCCAGCTCACCCCCCGGACAGGTTCCAGGGGCCCAGTACTTC
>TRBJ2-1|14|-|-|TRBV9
CASSAPGRGNEQFF
TGTGCCAGCAGCGCCCCGGGGCGGGGCAATGAGCAGTTCTTC
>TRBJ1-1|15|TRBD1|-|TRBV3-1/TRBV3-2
CASSLSGGRVTEAFF
TGTGCCAGCAGCCTATCAGGGGGCAGGGTCACTGAAGCTTTCTTT
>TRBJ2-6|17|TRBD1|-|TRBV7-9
CASRTGTDTSGANVLTF
TGTGCCAGCAGGACCGGGACAGATACCTCTGGGGCCAACGTCCTGACTTTC
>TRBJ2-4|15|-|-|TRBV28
CASSRLLESKNIQYF
TGTGCCAGCAGCCGCCTTCTAGAGTCCAAAAACATTCAGTACTTC
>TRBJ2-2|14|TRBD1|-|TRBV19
CASKQGALTGELFF
TGTGCCAGTAAGCAGGGGGCGCTTACCGGGGAGCTGTTTTTT
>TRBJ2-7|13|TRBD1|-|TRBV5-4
CASSQQGSYEQYF
TGTGCCAGCAGCCAACAGGGGTCCTACGAGCAGTACTTC
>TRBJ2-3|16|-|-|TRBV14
CASSQERRRSTDTQYF
TGTGCCAGCAGCCAAGAACGGCGGAGGAGTACAGATACGCAGTATTTT
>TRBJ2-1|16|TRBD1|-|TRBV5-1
CASSLAPGTGGYEQFF
TGCGCCAGCAGCTTGGCCCCCGGGACAGGGGGCTATGAGCAGTTCTTC
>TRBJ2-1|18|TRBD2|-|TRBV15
CATSRDRIIASGYNEQFF
TGTGCCACCAGCAGAGATCGGATCATAGCTAGCGGTTACAATGAGCAGTTCTTC
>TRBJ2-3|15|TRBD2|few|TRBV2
CASRQLAAMADTQYF
TGTGCCAGCAGACAACTAGCGGCAATGGCAGATACGCAGTATTTT
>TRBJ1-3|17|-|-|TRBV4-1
CASSRPPQGLSGNTIYF
TGCGCCAGCAGCCGCCCTCCTCAGGGCCTCTCTGGAAACACCATATATTTT
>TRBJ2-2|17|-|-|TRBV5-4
CASSPSPGHQYTGELFF
TGTGCCAGCAGCCCCTCCCCGGGACACCAGTACACCGGGGAGCTGTTTTTT
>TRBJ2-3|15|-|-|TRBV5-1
CASSFQGASTDTQYF
TGCGCCAGCAGCTTCCAAGGGGCCAGCACAGATACGCAGTATTTT
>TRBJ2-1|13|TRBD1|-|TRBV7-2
CASGTGVGNEQFF
TGTGCCAGCGGGACAGGGGTGGGCAATGAGCAGTTCTTC
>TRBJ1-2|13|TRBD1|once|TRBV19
CASSRDRVEGYTF
TGTGCCAGTAGCCGGGACAGGGTTGAAGGCTACACCTTC
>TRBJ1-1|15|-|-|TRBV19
CASTLDRKMNTEAFF
TGTGCCAGTACCCTGGACAGAAAAATGAACACTGAAGCTTTCTTT
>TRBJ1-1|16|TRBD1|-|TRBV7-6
CASSPPTGTDGAEAFF
TGTGCCAGCAGCCCCCCTACCGGGACAGACGGGGCTGAAGCTTTCTTT
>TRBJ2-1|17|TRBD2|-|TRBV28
CASSLVGGLAGRSGEFF
TGTGCCAGCAGTTTAGTAGGGGGACTAGCGGGACGGTCGGGTGAGTTCTTC
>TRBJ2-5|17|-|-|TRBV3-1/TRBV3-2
CASSRRGSRGSAETQYF
TGTGCCAGCAGCCGCCGGGGGTCCAGGGGGTCGGCAGAGACCCAGTACTTC
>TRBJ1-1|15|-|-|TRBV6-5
CASSYSPPGATEAFF
TGTGCCAGCAGTTACTCCCCCCCAGGGGCCACTGAAGCTTTCTTT